The clone carrying this T cell receptor (beta chain) was recorded many times. What it binds is not known. Using quantitative 5'-RACE with molecular barcodes, the authors made TCR beta libraries. TCRdb re-called the 5' RACE reads with MiXCR, one entry per CDR3 protein. The data contain more than 500,000 distinct CDR3 sequences, 5.3% of them singletons. Trimming took 0 bases from V and 4 from J, leaving 8 bases between them. CDR3 length: 14 amino acids. The germline V gene has CDR1 MNHEY and CDR2 SVGAGI. The sample is drawn from a study of CD8 T cells in ankylosing spondylitis. The study, taken as a whole, reports: A TCR beta motif of about eight highly homologous variants seemed to mark ankylosing spondylitis blood. As reported, disease-linked clones showed significant enrichment in matched ankylosing spondylitis synovial fluid. Earlier work had already found some motif variants in reactive arthritis synovial fluid and blood.

The rearrangement links TRBV6-5 to TRBJ2-3, with D perhaps TRBD2 (5 bases). Sequenced input: blood, either unsorted or a sorted T cell fraction (not recorded which). This receptor was taken from a male donor with ankylosing spondylitis. In nucleotides, the CDR3 is TGTGCCAGCAGTTACTCGGGAGCCCCAGATACGCAGTATTTT. This codes for CASSYSGAPDTQYF.